One and the same sample provided the 28 T cell receptor beta chains below, sequenced in a study of tissue T cells after allogeneic stem cell transplantation (dated 2022 in TCRdb). The sample's time point, from its label and the paper: mouse harvest day 7 after allogeneic transplant. Mouse grafts combined 10^7 T-cell-depleted bone marrow cells with 10^6 splenic CD5+ T cells, given via tail vein injection. The library came from the immunoSEQ multiplex PCR assay. This immuneACCESS table, as held by TCRdb, lists in-frame sequences with V and J called but not all clones. Of the missing ones, under half trace to an unresolved V gene in checked studies; the others have no known cause. A total of approximately 2,100 clones appear in this sample, roughly 54% of them only once. Roughly 22% of the sample is taken by the ten largest. The sequenced material came from spleen. The receptors here all came from a female BALB/c mouse given C57BL/6 T cells with graft-versus-host disease after an allogeneic hematopoietic cell transplant.

This clone was observed a handful of times. Gene labels here are mouse ones. The missing CDR3 end, 1 residue past where the read stops, is filled in from the germline J gene. This chain links TRBV29 with TRBJ2-1, with D possibly called TRBD1 or TRBD2 (6 bases each). This CDR3 contains 13 residues. The germline V gene has CDR1 MSHET and CDR2 SYDVDS. CDR3 sequence: CVGGHINYAEQFF. The covered CDR3 bases are TGTGTTGGGGGACATATTAACTATGCTGAGCAGTTC. Using reference TRBV29 and TRBJ2-1 for the parts outside the CDR3, the full variable domain is DMKVTQMPRYLIKRMGENVLLECGQDMSHETMYWYRQDPGLGLQLIYISYDVDSNSEGDIPKGYRVSRKKREHFSLILDSAKTNQTSVYFCVGGHINYAEQFFGPGTRLTVL.

This clone is labeled as large. Gene and germline names: mouse. The read halts 1 residue ahead of the CDR3 end, with the missing end drawn from the germline J gene. V gene TRBV14 combines with J gene TRBJ1-4; TRBD1 matches at 10 bases. The CDR3 consists of 15 residues. Germline CDR1 and CDR2: SGHDT and FRDEAV. Trimming at V came to 5 bases and at J to 3 bases, leaving 4 bases not matched to a gene. The DNA read from the CDR3 is TGTGCCAGCAGCCCCGGGACAGGGGCCAACGAAAGATTATTT. Translation gives CASSPGTGANERLF. The entire CDR3 is CASSPGTGANERLFF.

About this clone: Germline and genes here are mouse. Read data end 1 residue before the CDR3 end; the end is taken from the germline J gene. This chain links TRBV23 with TRBJ2-7; the table's TRBD1 call for D was not verified on the DNA. Looked up from germline, CDR1 is KGHTA and CDR2 is FQNQQP. The CDR3 is 13 amino acids. The covered CDR3 bases are TGCTCCAGCAGTCAATCGAACAGCTATGAACAGTAC. Encoded protein: CSSSQSNSYEQY. In full, the CDR3 reads CSSSQSNSYEQYF.

This clone has only a few counts. Gene names denote mouse genes. The read ends 1 residue before the CDR3 terminus; that terminus is restored from the germline J gene. The V call is TRBV16, the J call TRBJ1-5; D gene unclear. Trimming cost V 1 base and J 3 bases, with 4 bases left between them. The V gene's germline CDR1 is SGHSA and CDR2 FRNQAP. This CDR3 has 13 amino acids. The CDR3 region is CASSLGPNQAPLF. CDR3 DNA (partial): TGTGCAAGCAGCTTAGGGCCCAACCAGGCTCCGCTT.

A note on this clone: Mouse germline and gene names are used. The sequenced CDR3 bases are TGTGCCAGCAGTCCGGGACAGGGGTTCACAGAAGTCTTC. Translating it yields CASSPGQGFTEVF. The whole CDR3 region reads CASSPGQGFTEVFF. The chain links TRBV19 to TRBJ1-1, with 10 nucleotides matching TRBD1. The CDR3 end falls 1 residue outside the read, so it is completed with the germline J gene. Germline trimming cut 4 bases from V and 4 bases from J; bases unmatched to any gene: 4. The CDR3 spans 14 residues. Germline loops: CDR1 FNHDT, CDR2 SITEND (reference sequence).

Worth noting for this clone: Gene names are mouse gene names. The read finishes 1 residue shy of the CDR3 end, and the germline J gene is used to complete it. V is TRBV31 and J is TRBJ1-1; possibly TRBD1 for D (5 bases). Germline loops: CDR1 GKSSPN, CDR2 SITVG. The CDR3 is 14 residues long. Trimming cost V 3 bases and J 0 bases, with 11 bases left between them. The CDR3 DNA, read in part, is TGTGCCTGGAGCCTAGACAGAGCAAACACAGAAGTCTTC. This gives the protein CAWSLDRANTEVF. The complete CDR3 sequence is CAWSLDRANTEVFF.

As to this clone: Gene names refer to mouse genes. The read finishes 1 residue shy of the CDR3 end, and the germline J gene is used to complete it. V gene TRBV26 combines with J gene TRBJ1-3; D ambiguous. CDR3 length: 14 residues. The V end lost 1 base, the J end lost 0 bases, and 4 bases lay between the germline ends. CDR1 is KGHPV, CDR2 FQNQEV, per germline (reference sequence). CDR3 amino acids: CASSLYGSGNTLYF. CDR3 DNA, as far as it was read: TGTGCCAGCAGTCTGTACGGTTCTGGAAATACGCTCTAT.

This clone turned up a few times. Gene names are mouse gene names. The CDR3 goes on 1 residue after the read ends, and that part is filled in from the germline J gene. This chain uses TRBV16 with TRBJ2-4, with 8 bases aligning to TRBD2. The CDR3 is 15 residues long. Germline-derived CDR1 and CDR2 are SGHSA and FRNQAP. J gave up 1 base and V 0 bases, and 0 bases lay outside the gene matches. The CDR3 protein is CASSLDWGGQNTLYF. The sequenced CDR3 bases are TGTGCAAGCAGCTTAGACTGGGGGGGTCAAAACACCTTGTAC.

This clone was counted between two and nine times. Gene names follow the mouse nomenclature. The CDR3 extends 1 residue past the end of the read, so its final part is completed from the germline J gene. The chain carries TRBV5 and TRBJ2-1; 8 nucleotides agree with TRBD1. The CDR3 consists of 16 residues. J lost 0 bases, V lost 0 bases, and 1 base had no gene match. Germline V lookup: CDR1 LGHNA, CDR2 YNLKQL (reference sequence). This chain's CDR3 is CASSQEQGVNYAEQFF. The CDR3 bases that were read are TGTGCCAGCAGCCAAGAACAGGGGGTTAACTATGCTGAGCAGTTC.

A word on this clone: Mouse gene names apply. The read terminates 1 residue before the CDR3 end, so the remaining end is supplied by the germline J gene. J is TRBJ2-4 and V is TRBV31, with D possibly TRBD2 on 6 matching bases. From germline, CDR1 is GKSSPN and CDR2 SITVG. This CDR3 is built from 15 residues. V lost 1 base and J 0 bases, leaving 11 bases between the germline ends. CDR3 residues: CAWSPTGSSQNTLYF. CDR3 bases read: TGTGCCTGGAGTCCGACTGGTTCTAGTCAAAACACCTTGTAC.

Of note for this clone: Gene names are the mouse ones. Read data end 1 residue before the CDR3 end; the end is taken from the germline J gene. This chain joins TRBV13-1 and TRBJ2-1, with a weak D call TRBD1 (5 bases). The germline V and J ends were trimmed by 3 bases and 4 bases, with 5 bases remaining between them. The CDR3 is 12 residues long. Germline CDR1 is NSHNY and CDR2 is SYGAGN. The CDR3 DNA, read in part, is TGTGCCAGCAGTGGACAGTATGCTGAGCAGTTC. This gives the protein CASSGQYAEQF. The full-length CDR3 reads as CASSGQYAEQFF.

As for this clone: The germline and genes are mouse ones. From the germline J gene comes the end of the CDR3, since the read stops 1 residue before it. The chain has TRBV26 and TRBJ2-5; 7 nucleotides line up with TRBD2. CDR1 KGHPV and CDR2 FQNQEV come from the germline V gene (reference sequence). Unmatched junction bases numbered 1, after V lost 4 bases and J lost 3 bases. The CDR3 is 13 residues long. The CDR3: CASSPGGQDTQYF. The CDR3 bases that were read are TGTGCCAGCAGTCCGGGGGGGCAAGACACCCAGTAC.

Concerning this clone itself: Genes here carry mouse names. The sequenced fragment ends 1 residue before the CDR3 boundary, so the rest is inferred from the germline J gene. The chain combines TRBV19 with TRBJ2-3, with 9 bases lining up with TRBD2. The CDR3 covers 14 residues. The V and J ends lost 0 bases and 6 bases, in that order; junction bases with no gene match: 2. CDR1 is FNHDT and CDR2 is SITEND in the germline V gene (reference sequence). The covered CDR3 bases are TGTGCCAGCAGTATAGCGGGACTGGGCGAAACGCTGTAT. It specifies CASSIAGLGETLY. The whole CDR3 is CASSIAGLGETLYF.

Comments on this clone: The germline and genes are mouse ones. The read terminates 1 residue ahead of where the CDR3 ends, so the germline J gene completes it. V usage is TRBV13-2 and J usage is TRBJ1-1, with D uncertain. Germline lookup yields CDR1 NNHNN and CDR2 SYGAGS (reference sequence). The CDR3 length is 12 residues. Trimming removed 3 bases at V and 0 bases at J, with 3 bases between. The CDR3 loop is CASGGANTEVFF. Incomplete CDR3 DNA: TGTGCCAGCGGTGGGGCAAACACAGAAGTCTTC.

About this clone itself: Genes and germline are mouse. The sequence runs out 1 residue before the end of the CDR3; the remainder is reconstructed from the germline J gene. The rearrangement joins TRBV23 to TRBJ2-3. CDR1 and CDR2 from the germline V gene are KGHTA and FQNQQP. There are 13 residues in the CDR3. The sequenced part of the CDR3 DNA is TGCTCCAGCAGCCCGAATAGTGCAGAAACGCTGTAT. The encoded protein is CSSSPNSAETLY. The entire CDR3 protein is CSSSPNSAETLYF.

As regards this clone: Each gene name is a mouse one. The read ends 1 residue shy of where the CDR3 ends; the end is completed using the germline J gene. The rearrangement joins TRBV19 to TRBJ2-5, with TRBD1 matching 9 bases. J was trimmed by 9 bases and V by 2 bases; bases with no gene match: 10. The germline V gene has CDR1 FNHDT and CDR2 SITEND (reference sequence). The CDR3 is 15 amino acids. The covered CDR3 bases are TGTGCCAGCAGTATTGGACAGGGGTCCACAGGGACCCAGTAC. It codes for CASSIGQGSTGTQY. The full CDR3 sequence reads CASSIGQGSTGTQYF.

This clone was detected only a few times. Germline and genes here are mouse. Read coverage stops 1 residue before the CDR3 terminus; the germline J gene supplies the remainder. The V gene is TRBV13-2, the J gene TRBJ1-6; a weak D match, TRBD1 (5 bases). TRBJ1-6 counts as an open reading frame of uncertain function. CDR3 size: 15 residues. Germline assignment: CDR1 NNHNN and CDR2 SYGAGS (reference sequence). V was shortened by 3 bases and J by 2 bases, with 9 bases between the two germline ends. The chain's CDR3 is CASGGGTPYNSPLYF. CDR3 DNA (partial): TGTGCCAGCGGTGGGGGCACCCCCTATAATTCGCCCCTCTAC.

Within the sample, this clone is hyperexpanded. Germline and genes here are mouse. The CDR3 is cut off 1 residue early in the read; its end comes from the germline J gene. This chain links TRBV12-1 with TRBJ2-1; 10 bases fit TRBD2. CDR3 length: 13 residues. Per germline, CDR1 SGHSN and CDR2 HYEKVE. With 0 bases clipped from V and 12 bases from J, the junction kept 4 bases outside the gene matches. Here the CDR3 reads CASSLAGGARQFF. The CDR3 DNA, read in part, is TGTGCCAGCTCTCTCGCTGGGGGGGCGCGGCAGTTC. Full variable domain (remainder filled in from reference TRBV12-1 and TRBJ2-1): DSGVVQSPRHIIKEKGGRSVLTCIPISGHSNVVWYQQTLGKELKFLIQHYEKVERDKGFLPSRFSVQQFDDYHSEMNMSALELEDSAMYFCASSLAGGARQFFGPGTRLTVL.

In regard to this clone: Mouse gene names and germline throughout. The read stops 1 residue short of the end of the CDR3; the missing end is completed from the germline J gene. The chain employs TRBV26 and TRBJ2-7, with 10 bases matching TRBD1. CDR3 length: 13 residues. Germline CDR1 and CDR2: KGHPV and FQNQEV (reference sequence). Trimming cost V 2 bases and J 7 bases; bases outside gene matches: 2. CDR3 bases read: TGTGCCAGCAGTCTGGACAGGGGGCGGGAACAGTAC. Translation gives CASSLDRGREQY. The entire CDR3 protein reads CASSLDRGREQYF.

To note about this clone: Gene names follow the mouse nomenclature. The CDR3 extends 1 residue past the end of the read, so its final part is completed from the germline J gene. The chain employs TRBV15 and TRBJ1-3, with 10 bases identical to TRBD1. The CDR3 has 15 residues. V dropped 7 bases and J dropped 4; count of bases not matched to a gene: 7. Germline-derived CDR1 and CDR2 are SGHND and FRSKSL. Incomplete CDR3 DNA: TGTGCCAGCACCACGGGACAGGGGAGAGGAAATACGCTCTAT. Translating it yields CASTTGQGRGNTLY. The CDR3, in full, reads CASTTGQGRGNTLYF.

About this clone: Gene names refer to mouse genes. The read comes to an end 1 residue before the CDR3 does, leaving the germline J gene to fill in the end. This chain uses TRBV13-3 with TRBJ1-1, with 10 positions matching TRBD1. CDR3 length equals 14 residues. CDR1 and CDR2 (germline): NNHDY, SYVADS. V shed 6 bases and J 3 bases; nucleotides not matched to a gene: 5. Partial CDR3 DNA: TGTGCCAGCACCCGGGACAGGGGAGACACAGAAGTCTTC. Translation gives CASTRDRGDTEVF. The full CDR3 protein is CASTRDRGDTEVFF.

This clone was observed a few times. Mouse names are used for the genes. Read sequence stops 1 residue before the CDR3 end, and the germline J gene provides the missing end. This chain connects TRBV5 to TRBJ2-3; the D is unclear. CDR1 is LGHNA and CDR2 is YNLKQL in the germline V gene (reference sequence). The CDR3 is 14 amino acids. With 0 bases removed from V and 0 bases from J, the gap between germline ends came to 4 bases. The part of the CDR3 DNA that was read is TGTGCCAGCAGCCAAGACATTAGTGCAGAAACGCTGTAT. This translates into CASSQDISAETLY. The whole CDR3 region reads CASSQDISAETLYF.

Concerning this clone: Mouse names are used for the genes. The sequenced fragment ends 1 residue before the CDR3 boundary, so the rest is inferred from the germline J gene. The V call is TRBV23, the J call TRBJ1-1. The CDR3 is made up of 11 amino acids. Germline CDR1 is KGHTA and CDR2 is FQNQQP. The CDR3 loop is CSSSQGTEVFF. The DNA read from the CDR3 is TGCTCCAGCAGTCAAGGCACAGAAGTCTTC.

About this clone: Gene names and germline match the mouse. The read falls 1 residue short of the CDR3 end, and the missing part is taken from the germline J gene. V and J are TRBV20 and TRBJ1-4; 7 nucleotides align to TRBD1. The CDR3 has 14 residues. With V trimmed by 6 bases and J by 7 bases, 11 bases remained unmatched. In germline, CDR1 is GFQATS, CDR2 STVNSAI. Incomplete CDR3 DNA: TGTGGTGCCCACGACAGGGAAGGGGGCGAAAGATTATTT. Translation gives CGAHDREGGERLF. The full CDR3 is CGAHDREGGERLFF.

As regards this clone: Gene names are mouse gene names. The CDR3 is cut off 1 residue early in the read; its end comes from the germline J gene. The chain combines TRBV31 with TRBJ1-3; D remains ambiguous. CDR1 and CDR2 (germline): GKSSPN, SITVG. V shed 2 bases and J shed 0 bases, with 5 bases lying between them. This CDR3 is 13 amino acids long. CDR3 protein: CAWSVGSGNTLYF. CDR3 DNA (partial): TGTGCCTGGAGTGTGGGTTCTGGAAATACGCTCTAT.

As to this clone: The gene names given are mouse names. The read halts 1 residue ahead of the CDR3 end, with the missing end drawn from the germline J gene. This sequence joins TRBV3 and TRBJ1-1, with 8 bases matching TRBD1. CDR1 and CDR2 from the germline V gene are SNHLY and FYNGKV (reference sequence). CDR3 length equals 13 residues. V shed 5 bases, J shed 3 bases, and the junction held 2 bases outside the gene matches. CDR3 residues: CASSPDRDTEVFF. Incomplete CDR3 DNA: TGTGCCAGCAGCCCGGACAGGGACACAGAAGTCTTC.

A word on this clone: Gene names follow the mouse nomenclature. The read halts 1 residue ahead of the CDR3 end, with the missing end drawn from the germline J gene. This chain connects TRBV16 to TRBJ2-7; D is uncertain. CDR3 length equals 12 residues. V lost 0 bases, J lost 4 bases, and 4 bases lay in between. Germline V lookup: CDR1 SGHSA, CDR2 FRNQAP. CDR3 loop: CASSLDRYEQYF. CDR3 DNA, as far as it was read: TGTGCAAGCAGCTTAGACAGGTATGAACAGTAC.

Remarks on this clone: Gene names and germline match the mouse. The read stops 1 residue short of the end of the CDR3; the missing end is completed from the germline J gene. The chain has TRBV19 and TRBJ2-2; 9 bases map to TRBD2. Germline V gives CDR1 FNHDT, CDR2 SITEND (reference sequence). The CDR3 contains 15 residues. V gave up 5 bases and J gave up 4 bases; unmatched junction bases: 6. CDR3 DNA, as far as it was read: TGTGCCAGCAGCCCGGACTGGGGAGGCACCGGGCAGCTCTAC. The encoded protein is CASSPDWGGTGQLY. Given in full, the CDR3 is CASSPDWGGTGQLYF.